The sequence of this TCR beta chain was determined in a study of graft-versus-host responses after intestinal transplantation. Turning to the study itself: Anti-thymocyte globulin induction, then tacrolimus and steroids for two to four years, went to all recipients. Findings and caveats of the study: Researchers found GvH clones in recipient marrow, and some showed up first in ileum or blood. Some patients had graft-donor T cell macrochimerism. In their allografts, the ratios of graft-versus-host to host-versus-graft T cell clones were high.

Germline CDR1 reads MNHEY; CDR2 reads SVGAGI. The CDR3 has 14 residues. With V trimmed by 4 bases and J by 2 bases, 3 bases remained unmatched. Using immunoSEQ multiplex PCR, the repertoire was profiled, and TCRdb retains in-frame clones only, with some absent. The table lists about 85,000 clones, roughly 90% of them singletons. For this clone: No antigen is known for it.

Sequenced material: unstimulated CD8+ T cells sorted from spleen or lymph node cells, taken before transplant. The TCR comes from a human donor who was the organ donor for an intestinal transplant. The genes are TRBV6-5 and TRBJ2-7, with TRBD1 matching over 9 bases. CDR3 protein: CASSWDRAAYEQYF. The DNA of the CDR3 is TGTGCCAGCAGTTGGGACAGGGCAGCCTACGAGCAGTACTTC.